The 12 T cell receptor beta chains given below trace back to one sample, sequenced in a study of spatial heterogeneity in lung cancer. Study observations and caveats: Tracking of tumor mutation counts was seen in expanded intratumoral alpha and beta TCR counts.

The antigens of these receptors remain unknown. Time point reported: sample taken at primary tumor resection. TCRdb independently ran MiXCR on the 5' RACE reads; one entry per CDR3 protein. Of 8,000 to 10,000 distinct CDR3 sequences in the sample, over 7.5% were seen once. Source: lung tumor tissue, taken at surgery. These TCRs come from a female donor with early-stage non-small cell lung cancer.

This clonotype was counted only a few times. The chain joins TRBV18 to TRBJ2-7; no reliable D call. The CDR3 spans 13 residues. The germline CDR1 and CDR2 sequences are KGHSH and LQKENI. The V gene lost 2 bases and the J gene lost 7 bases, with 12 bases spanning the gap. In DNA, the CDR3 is TGTGCCAGCTCACCAGGGCAGCTGGGGGAGCAGTACTTC. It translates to CASSPGQLGEQYF. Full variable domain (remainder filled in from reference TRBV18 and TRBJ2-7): NAGVMQNPRHLVRRRGQEARLRCSPMKGHSHVYWYRQLPEEGLKFMVYLQKENIIDESGMPKERFSAEFPKEGPSILRIQQVVRGDSAAYFCASSPGQLGEQYFGPGTRLTVT.

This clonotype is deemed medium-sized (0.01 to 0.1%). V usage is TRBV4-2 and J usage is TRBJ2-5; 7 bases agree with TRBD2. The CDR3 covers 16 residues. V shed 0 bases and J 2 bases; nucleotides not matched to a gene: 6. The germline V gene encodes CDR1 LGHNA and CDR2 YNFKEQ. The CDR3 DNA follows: TGTGCCAGCAGCCAAGACTATACTAGCGCTCAAGAGACCCAGTACTTC. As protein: CASSQDYTSAQETQYF.

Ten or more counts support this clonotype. CDR3 protein: CSARARDTEAFF. CDR3 sequence (DNA): TGCAGTGCCCGGGCACGGGACACTGAAGCTTTCTTT. The V gene is TRBV29-1, the J gene TRBJ1-1; no clear D. Germline lookup yields CDR1 SQVTM and CDR2 ANQGSEA. CDR3 length: 12 amino acids.

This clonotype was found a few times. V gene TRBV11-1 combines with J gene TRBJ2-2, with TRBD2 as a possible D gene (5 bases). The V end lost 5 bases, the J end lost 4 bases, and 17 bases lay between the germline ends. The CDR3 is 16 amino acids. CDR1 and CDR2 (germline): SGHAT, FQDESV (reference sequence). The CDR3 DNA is TGTGCCAGCAGCCACCCTCTCCCTAGCCCCACCGGGGAGCTGTTTTTT. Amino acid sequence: CASSHPLPSPTGELFF.

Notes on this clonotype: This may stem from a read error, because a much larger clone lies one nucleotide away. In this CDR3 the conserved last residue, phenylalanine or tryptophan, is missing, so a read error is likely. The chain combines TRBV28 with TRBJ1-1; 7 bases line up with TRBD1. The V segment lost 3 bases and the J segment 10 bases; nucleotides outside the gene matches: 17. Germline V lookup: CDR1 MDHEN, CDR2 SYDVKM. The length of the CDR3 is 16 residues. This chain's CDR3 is CASSLAGGQFAIRAFS. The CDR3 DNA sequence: TGTGCCAGCAGTTTGGCCGGGGGACAGTTTGCAATTAGAGCTTTCTCT.

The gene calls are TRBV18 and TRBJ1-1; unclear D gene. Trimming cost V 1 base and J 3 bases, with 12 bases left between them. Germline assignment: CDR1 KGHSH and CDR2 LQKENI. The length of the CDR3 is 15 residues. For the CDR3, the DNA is TGTGCCAGCTCACCACGGCTTGACGGGGACACTGAAGCTTTCTTT. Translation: CASSPRLDGDTEAFF.

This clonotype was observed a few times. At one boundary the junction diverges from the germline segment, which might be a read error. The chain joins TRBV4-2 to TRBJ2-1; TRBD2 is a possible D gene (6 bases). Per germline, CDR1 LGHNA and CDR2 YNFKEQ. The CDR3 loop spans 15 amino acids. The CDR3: CASGQDGGVNNEQFF. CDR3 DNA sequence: TGTGCCAGCGGCCAAGATGGCGGGGTCAACAATGAGCAGTTCTTC.

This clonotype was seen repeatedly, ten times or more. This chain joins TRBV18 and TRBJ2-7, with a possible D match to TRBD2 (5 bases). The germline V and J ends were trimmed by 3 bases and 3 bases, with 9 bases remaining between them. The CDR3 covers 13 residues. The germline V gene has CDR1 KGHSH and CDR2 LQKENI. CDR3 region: CASSPPGNYEQYF. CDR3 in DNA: TGTGCCAGCTCACCGCCGGGAAACTACGAGCAGTACTTC.

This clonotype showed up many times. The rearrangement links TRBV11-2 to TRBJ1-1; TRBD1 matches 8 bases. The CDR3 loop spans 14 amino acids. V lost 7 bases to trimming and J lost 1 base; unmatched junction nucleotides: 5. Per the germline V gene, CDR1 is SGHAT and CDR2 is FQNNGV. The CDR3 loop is CASIRDRRNTEAFF. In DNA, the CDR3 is TGTGCCAGCATCCGGGACAGGCGGAACACTGAAGCTTTCTTT.

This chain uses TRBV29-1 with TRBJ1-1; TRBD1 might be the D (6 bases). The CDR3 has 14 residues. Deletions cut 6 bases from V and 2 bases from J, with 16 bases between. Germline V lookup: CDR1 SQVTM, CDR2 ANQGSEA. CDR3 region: CSVGGRGPNTEAFF. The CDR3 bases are TGCAGCGTAGGGGGTCGGGGCCCCAACACTGAAGCTTTCTTT.

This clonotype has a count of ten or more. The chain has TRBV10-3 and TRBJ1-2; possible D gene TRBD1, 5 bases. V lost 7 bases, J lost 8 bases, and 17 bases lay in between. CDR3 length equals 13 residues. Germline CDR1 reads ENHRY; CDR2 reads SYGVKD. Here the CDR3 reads CAITGVQGGGYTF. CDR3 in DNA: TGTGCCATCACTGGGGTCCAGGGCGGCGGCTACACCTTC.

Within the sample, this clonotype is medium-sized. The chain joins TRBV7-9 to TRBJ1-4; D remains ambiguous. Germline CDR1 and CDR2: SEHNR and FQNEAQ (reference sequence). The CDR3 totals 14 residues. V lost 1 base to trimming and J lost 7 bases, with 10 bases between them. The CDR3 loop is CASSLVLEGEKLFF. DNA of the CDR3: TGTGCCAGCAGCTTAGTCCTAGAGGGTGAAAAACTGTTTTTT. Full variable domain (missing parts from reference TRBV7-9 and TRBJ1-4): DTGVSQNPRHKITKRGQNVTFRCDPISEHNRLYWYRQTLGQGPEFLTYFQNEAQLEKSRLLSDRFSAERPKGSFSTLEIQRTEQGDSAMYLCASSLVLEGEKLFFGSGTQLSVL.